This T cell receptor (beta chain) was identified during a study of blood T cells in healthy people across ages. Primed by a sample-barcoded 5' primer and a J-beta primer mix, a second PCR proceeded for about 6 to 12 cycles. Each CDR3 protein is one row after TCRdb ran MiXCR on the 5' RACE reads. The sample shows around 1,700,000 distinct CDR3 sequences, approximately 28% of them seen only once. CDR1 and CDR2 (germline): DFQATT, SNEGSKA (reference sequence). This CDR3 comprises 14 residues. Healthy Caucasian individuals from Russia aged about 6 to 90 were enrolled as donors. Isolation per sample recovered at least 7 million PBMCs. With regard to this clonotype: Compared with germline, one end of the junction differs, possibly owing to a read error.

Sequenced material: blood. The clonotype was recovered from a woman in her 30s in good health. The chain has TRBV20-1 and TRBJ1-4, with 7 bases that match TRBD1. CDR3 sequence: CSARGGQTNERLFF. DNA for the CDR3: TGCAGTGCTAGAGGGGGACAGACTAATGAAAGACTGTTTTTT.